The 24 T cell receptor beta chains below were found in one sample sequenced in a study of blood T cell repertoires in COVID-19. Clones were sequenced by immunoSEQ multiplex PCR, and TCRdb holds only the in-frame ones, with some missing. This table has approximately 70,000 clones, roughly 82% appearing once. Specimen: peripheral blood. Source of these receptors: a woman at least 80 years old with acute or convalescent COVID-19.

The rearrangement joins TRBV27 to TRBJ2-1; 8 bases are a match to TRBD1. This CDR3 region has 15 residues. Germline V lookup: CDR1 MNHEY, CDR2 SMNVEV (reference sequence). After removal of 3 bases from V and 1 base from J, the junction contained 2 bases not matched to a gene. The CDR3 sequence is CASSLDRVSYNEQFF. CDR3 in DNA: TGTGCCAGCAGTTTGGACAGGGTATCCTACAATGAGCAGTTCTTC.

CDR3 nucleotides: TGTGCCAGCAGTTTTTCGGGACAGGGGGACTATGGCTACACCTTC. Amino acids: CASSFSGQGDYGYTF. The chain recombines TRBV28 with TRBJ1-2; 11 nucleotides align to TRBD1. Germline CDR1 reads MDHEN; CDR2 reads SYDVKM. V was clipped by 3 bases and J by 3 bases; unmatched bases: 3. The CDR3 extends over 15 amino acids.

V is TRBV7-9 and J is TRBJ1-4; a possible D gene is TRBD1 (6 bases). Trimming removed 6 bases from V and 5 bases from J, with 16 bases in between. The length of the CDR3 is 15 residues. Germline values: CDR1 SEHNR, CDR2 FQNEAQ (reference sequence). The chain's CDR3 is CASRAQQGVNEKLFF. The CDR3 DNA follows: TGTGCCAGCAGGGCTCAACAGGGAGTGAATGAAAAACTGTTTTTT.

This chain connects TRBV4-1 to TRBJ1-1; D is ambiguous. Trimming pared 4 bases from V and 6 bases from J, leaving 12 bases between. The CDR3 contains 13 residues. Germline V CDR1 and CDR2: MGHRA, YSYEKL. The CDR3 DNA follows: TGCGCCAGCAGCCTGGCGGTCGGTCCTGAAGCTTTCTTT. Amino acid sequence: CASSLAVGPEAFF.

This chain joins TRBV9 and TRBJ2-3; D may be TRBD2 (6 bases). Germline CDR1 SGDLS, CDR2 YYNGEE. The CDR3 consists of 14 residues. The ends were cut back, 4 bases at V and 4 bases at J, with 13 bases in the middle. DNA of the CDR3: TGTGCCAGCAGCCCCCGACTAGTATCAGATACGCAGTATTTT. Residues: CASSPRLVSDTQYF. The full variable domain, in which reference TRBV9 and TRBJ2-3 provide the parts outside the CDR3, is DSGVTQTPKHLITATGQRVTLRCSPRSGDLSVYWYQQSLDQGLQFLIQYYNGEERAKGNILERFSAQQFPDLHSELNLSSLELGDSALYFCASSPRLVSDTQYFGPGTRLTVL.

Concerning this clone itself: One end of the junction does not line up with germline, which may come from a read error. V usage is TRBV12-5 and J usage is TRBJ2-6; perhaps TRBD2 as D (5 bases). Looked up from germline, CDR1 is LGHNT and CDR2 is FRNRAP. The CDR3 loop spans 14 amino acids. Written as DNA, the CDR3 is TGTGCTAGTGCCAAAGTTCCCGGGGATCGCGTCCCGACTTTC. Amino acid sequence: CASAKVPGDRVPTF.

A few counts support this clone. The chain joins TRBV30 to TRBJ1-3; possibly TRBD1 for D (5 bases). Germline assignment: CDR1 GTSNPN and CDR2 SVGIG (reference sequence). V dropped 4 bases and J dropped 0 bases, with 10 bases sitting between them. The CDR3 covers 14 residues. The CDR3 spells CAWMDNSSGNTIYF. The DNA of the CDR3 is TGTGCCTGGATGGACAATAGCTCTGGAAACACCATATATTTT. The variable domain in full, completed from reference TRBV30 and TRBJ1-3, reads SQTIHQWPATLVQPVGSPLSLECTVEGTSNPNLYWYRQAAGRGLQLLFYSVGIGQISSEVPQNLSASRPQDRQFILSSKKLLLSDSGFYLCAWMDNSSGNTIYFGEGSWLTVV.

The rearrangement uses TRBV5-1 and TRBJ1-5; D gene unclear. The CDR3 is 13 residues long. The germline V gene encodes CDR1 SGHRS and CDR2 YFSETQ. Trimming took off 2 bases at V and 4 bases at J, with 7 bases between the two ends. As DNA, the CDR3 is TGCGCCAGCAGCTTCGACGGGAATCAGCCCCAGCATTTT. Its translation: CASSFDGNQPQHF.

J is TRBJ1-4 and V is TRBV9, with D perhaps TRBD1 (6 bases). The germline V gene has CDR1 SGDLS and CDR2 YYNGEE. The V end was cut by 4 bases, the J end by 2 bases, with 9 bases between. This CDR3 has 14 residues. CDR3 sequence reads: CASSSQGTNEKLFF. The CDR3 region has the DNA TGTGCCAGCAGCTCACAGGGTACTAATGAAAAACTGTTTTTT.

This chain uses TRBV6-1 with TRBJ2-5, with D possibly being TRBD1 (5 bases). Germline V gene lookup returns CDR1 MNHNS and CDR2 SASEGT. The CDR3 has 13 residues. V shed 2 bases and J shed 5 bases, with 9 bases lying between them. The CDR3 reads CASSESRVETQYF. The CDR3 DNA reads as TGTGCCAGCAGTGAATCCAGGGTGGAGACCCAGTACTTC.

CDR3 DNA sequence: TGTGCCACCAGCAGTGACCGGGACAGGAGATATCAGCCCCAGCATTTT. Translating gives CATSSDRDRRYQPQHF. The chain combines TRBV15 with TRBJ1-5; 8 bases map to TRBD1. V shed 3 bases and J 5 bases; nucleotides not matched to a gene: 9. Germline CDR1 is LNHNV and CDR2 is YYDKDF (reference sequence). The CDR3 is made up of 16 amino acids. Full variable domain (rest looked up from reference TRBV15 and TRBJ1-5): DAMVIQNPRYQVTQFGKPVTLSCSQTLNHNVMYWYQQKSSQAPKLLFHYYDKDFNNEADTPDNFQSRRPNTSFCFLDIRSPGLGDTAMYLCATSSDRDRRYQPQHFGDGTRLSIL.

V and J are TRBV25-1 and TRBJ2-7; 10 bases match TRBD1. Germline CDR1 MGHDK, CDR2 SYGVNS. The CDR3 loop spans 14 amino acids. After removal of 6 bases from V and 2 bases from J, the junction contained 4 bases not matched to a gene. CDR3 region: CASSWGTGAYEQYF. The CDR3 bases are TGTGCCAGCAGCTGGGGGACAGGGGCCTACGAGCAGTACTTC.

V and J are TRBV28 and TRBJ2-5, with D tentatively TRBD2 (6 bases). CDR3 size: 15 residues. Trimming left V 3 bases short and J 0 bases short, with 11 bases between. CDR1 is MDHEN, CDR2 SYDVKM, per germline. CDR3 nucleotide sequence: TGTGCCAGCAGTTTGGGGACTGCGTACCAAGAGACCCAGTACTTC. Its protein product is CASSLGTAYQETQYF.

The chain is built from TRBV5-4 and TRBJ2-1, with D possibly matching TRBD2 (6 bases). This CDR3 contains 14 residues. V lost 2 bases and J 7 bases, leaving 13 bases between the germline ends. CDR1 is SGHNT and CDR2 is YYREEE in the germline V gene (reference sequence). This CDR3 reads CASSLPGAPNEQFF. The CDR3 coding sequence is TGTGCCAGCAGCTTACCGGGAGCTCCAAATGAGCAGTTCTTC.

This clone was counted between two and nine times. This sequence joins TRBV3-1 (or the pseudogene TRBV3-2) and TRBJ1-2; tentatively, D is TRBD1 (5 bases). Germline CDR1 reads LGHDT; CDR2 reads YNNKEL (reference sequence). The V gene lost 1 base and the J gene lost 2 bases, with 5 bases spanning the gap. The CDR3 loop spans 13 amino acids. DNA of the CDR3: TGTGCCAGCAGCCAAGGACAGAACTATGGCTACACCTTC. Amino acids: CASSQGQNYGYTF.

This clone has at least ten counts. V gene TRBV28 combines with J gene TRBJ2-5; 11 nucleotides match TRBD2. The germline gives CDR1 MDHEN, CDR2 SYDVKM. The ends lost 5 bases at V and 5 bases at J; junction bases unmatched: 7. This CDR3 spans 15 amino acids. This CDR3 is CASSPDRTSGETQYF. Written as DNA, the CDR3 is TGTGCCAGCAGTCCCGATAGGACTAGCGGGGAGACCCAGTACTTC.

The chain combines TRBV5-1 with TRBJ2-5; a possible D gene is TRBD1 (5 bases). The germline CDR1 and CDR2 sequences are SGHRS and YFSETQ. This CDR3 has 15 amino acids. Trimming cost V 1 base and J 2 bases, with 12 bases left between them. The CDR3 region is CASSLQGAKQETQYF. CDR3 nucleotides: TGCGCCAGCAGCTTGCAAGGGGCAAAACAAGAGACCCAGTACTTC.

This chain uses TRBV5-1 with TRBJ2-7; 9 bases agree with TRBD1. Trimming cost V 0 bases and J 2 bases; bases outside gene matches: 3. The CDR3 extends over 15 amino acids. The germline V gene encodes CDR1 SGHRS and CDR2 YFSETQ. The DNA of the CDR3 is TGCGCCAGCAGCTTGGGACAGGGGGGACCCTACGAGCAGTACTTC. It codes for CASSLGQGGPYEQYF.

The chain uses TRBV30 and TRBJ2-1; TRBD2 matches at 12 bases. CDR3 length: 14 residues. Unmatched junction bases numbered 10, after V lost 8 bases and J lost 8 bases. Germline V gives CDR1 GTSNPN, CDR2 SVGIG (reference sequence). Written as DNA, the CDR3 is TGTGCCGAGTCTAGCGGGAGGGCCGGGGATGAGCAGTTCTTC. It codes for CAESSGRAGDEQFF.

The gene calls are TRBV3-1 (or the pseudogene TRBV3-2) and TRBJ2-1, with TRBD2 identical over 10 bases. This CDR3 comprises 16 residues. The J segment lost 7 bases and the V segment lost 7 bases, leaving 13 bases of the junction unmatched. CDR1 is LGHDT, CDR2 YNNKEL, per germline (reference sequence). The CDR3 bases are TGTGCCAGCACCACCCTAACTAGCGGGAACGTGAATGAGCAGTTCTTC. It yields the protein CASTTLTSGNVNEQFF.

The rearrangement joins TRBV3-1 (or the pseudogene TRBV3-2) to TRBJ2-2, with 16 bases lining up with TRBD2. The CDR3 is 18 amino acids. V trimming: 4 bases; J trimming: 5 bases; junction bases outside the gene matches: 7. CDR1 and CDR2 (germline): LGHDT, YNNKEL (reference sequence). The CDR3 loop is CASSPGLAGGPSTGELFF. CDR3 sequence (DNA): TGTGCCAGCAGCCCGGGACTAGCGGGAGGGCCTAGTACCGGGGAGCTGTTTTTT.

Here the CDR3 reads CASSLADSFYGYTF. The CDR3 DNA sequence: TGCGCCAGCAGCTTGGCAGACAGTTTCTATGGCTACACCTTC. The V and J genes are TRBV5-1 and TRBJ1-2; TRBD1 might be the D (5 bases). The V gene lost 0 bases and the J gene lost 4 bases, with 10 bases spanning the gap. The CDR3 spans 14 residues. Germline CDR1 is SGHRS and CDR2 is YFSETQ.

This chain connects TRBV7-9 to TRBJ2-7, with D maybe TRBD2 (5 bases). The CDR3 covers 15 residues. The V gene's germline CDR1 is SEHNR and CDR2 FQNEAQ (reference sequence). The V end lost 1 base, the J end lost 4 bases, and 14 bases lay between the germline ends. Here the CDR3 DNA reads TGTGCCAGCAGCTTAGAACTAGGGTGGACTTACGAGCAGTACTTC. Protein sequence: CASSLELGWTYEQYF.

This clone was detected a few times. V and J are TRBV10-2 and TRBJ2-7; TRBD1 aligns across 7 bases. This CDR3 comprises 15 residues. Germline loops: CDR1 WSHSY, CDR2 SAAADI. The J segment lost 5 bases and the V segment lost 4 bases, leaving 11 bases of the junction unmatched. The CDR3 is CASSGFTHRGHEQYF. CDR3 nucleotides: TGCGCCAGCAGTGGGTTCACTCACAGGGGCCACGAGCAGTACTTC.